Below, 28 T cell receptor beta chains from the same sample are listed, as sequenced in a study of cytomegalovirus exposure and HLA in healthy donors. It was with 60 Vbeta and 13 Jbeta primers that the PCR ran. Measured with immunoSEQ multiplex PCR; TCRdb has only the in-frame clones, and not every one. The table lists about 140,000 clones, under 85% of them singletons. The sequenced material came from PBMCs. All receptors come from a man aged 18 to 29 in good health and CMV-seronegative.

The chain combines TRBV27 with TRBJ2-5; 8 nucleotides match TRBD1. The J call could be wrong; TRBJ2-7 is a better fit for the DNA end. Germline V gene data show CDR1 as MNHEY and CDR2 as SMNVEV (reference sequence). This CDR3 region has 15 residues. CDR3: CASSQRTGPSYEQYF. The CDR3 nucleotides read TGTGCCAGCAGTCAGCGGACAGGGCCCTCTTACGAGCAGTACTTC.

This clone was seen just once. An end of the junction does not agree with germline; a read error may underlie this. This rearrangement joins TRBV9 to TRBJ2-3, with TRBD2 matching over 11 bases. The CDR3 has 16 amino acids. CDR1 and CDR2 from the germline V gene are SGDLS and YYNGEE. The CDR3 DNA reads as TGTGCCAGCAGCTTCCGGACTAGCGGGTACACAGATGCGCAGTATTTT. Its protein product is CASSFRTSGYTDAQYF.

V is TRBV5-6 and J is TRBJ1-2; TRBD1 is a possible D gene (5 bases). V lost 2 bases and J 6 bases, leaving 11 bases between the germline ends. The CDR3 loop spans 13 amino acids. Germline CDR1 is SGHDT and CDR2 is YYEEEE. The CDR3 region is CASSFRAGNGYTF. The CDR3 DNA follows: TGTGCCAGCAGCTTCCGTGCAGGGAATGGCTACACCTTC.

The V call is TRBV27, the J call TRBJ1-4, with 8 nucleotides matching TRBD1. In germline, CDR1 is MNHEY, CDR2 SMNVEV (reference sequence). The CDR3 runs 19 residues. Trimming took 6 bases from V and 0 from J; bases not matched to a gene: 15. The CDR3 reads CASRPTGQGWWATNEKLFF. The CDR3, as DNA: TGTGCCAGCAGGCCTACTGGACAGGGATGGTGGGCAACTAATGAAAAACTGTTTTTT.

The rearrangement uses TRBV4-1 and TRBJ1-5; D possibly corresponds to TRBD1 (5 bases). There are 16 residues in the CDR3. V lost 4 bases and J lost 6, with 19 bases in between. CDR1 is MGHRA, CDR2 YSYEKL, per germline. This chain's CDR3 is CASSPNIAGGTQPQHF. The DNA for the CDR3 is TGCGCCAGCAGCCCGAATATTGCGGGGGGTACTCAGCCCCAGCATTTT.

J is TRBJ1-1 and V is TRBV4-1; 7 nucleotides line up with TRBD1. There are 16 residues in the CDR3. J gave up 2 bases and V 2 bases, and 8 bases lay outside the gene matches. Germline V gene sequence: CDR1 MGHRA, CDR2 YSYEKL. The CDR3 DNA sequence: TGCGCCAGCAGCCAATCCTGGACAGGAAGTAACACTGAAGCTTTCTTT. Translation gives CASSQSWTGSNTEAFF.

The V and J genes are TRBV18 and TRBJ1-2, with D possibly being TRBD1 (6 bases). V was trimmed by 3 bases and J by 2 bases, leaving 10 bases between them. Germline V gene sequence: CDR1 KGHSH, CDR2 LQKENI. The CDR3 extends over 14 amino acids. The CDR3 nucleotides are TGTGCCAGCTCACCCCGGACAGAGAACTATGGCTACACCTTC. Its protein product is CASSPRTENYGYTF. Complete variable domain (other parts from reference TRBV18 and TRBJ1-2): NAGVMQNPRHLVRRRGQEARLRCSPMKGHSHVYWYRQLPEEGLKFMVYLQKENIIDESGMPKERFSAEFPKEGPSILRIQQVVRGDSAAYFCASSPRTENYGYTFGSGTRLTVV.

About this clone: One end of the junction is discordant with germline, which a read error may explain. The CDR3: CASSPASGARSNQPRHF. The CDR3 bases are TGTGCCAGCAGCCCAGCCAGCGGGGCCCGAAGCAATCAGCCCCGGCATTTT. The chain combines TRBV4-2 with TRBJ1-5, with TRBD1 as a possible D gene (5 bases). Per the germline V gene, CDR1 is LGHNA and CDR2 is YNFKEQ. This CDR3 region has 17 residues.

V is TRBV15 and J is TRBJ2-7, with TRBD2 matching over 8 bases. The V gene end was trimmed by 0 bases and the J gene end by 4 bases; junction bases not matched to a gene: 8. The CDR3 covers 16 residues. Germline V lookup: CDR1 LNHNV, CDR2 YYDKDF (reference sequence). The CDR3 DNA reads TGTGCCACCAGCAGAGACCTACTGCGGGGGGATTACGAGCAGTACTTC. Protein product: CATSRDLLRGDYEQYF.

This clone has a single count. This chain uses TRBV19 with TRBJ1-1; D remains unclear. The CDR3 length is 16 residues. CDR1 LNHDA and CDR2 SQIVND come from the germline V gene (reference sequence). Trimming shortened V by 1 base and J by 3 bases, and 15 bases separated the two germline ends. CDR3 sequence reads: CASSIGIRRTHTEAFF. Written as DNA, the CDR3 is TGTGCCAGTAGTATAGGAATCCGGAGAACCCACACTGAAGCTTTCTTT.

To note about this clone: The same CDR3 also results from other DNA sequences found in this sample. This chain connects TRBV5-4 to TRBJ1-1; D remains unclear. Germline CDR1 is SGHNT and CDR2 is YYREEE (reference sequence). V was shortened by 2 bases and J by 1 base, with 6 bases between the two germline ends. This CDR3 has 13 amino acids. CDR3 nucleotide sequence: TGTGCCAGCAGCTTACGACAGAACACTGAAGCTTTCTTT. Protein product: CASSLRQNTEAFF.

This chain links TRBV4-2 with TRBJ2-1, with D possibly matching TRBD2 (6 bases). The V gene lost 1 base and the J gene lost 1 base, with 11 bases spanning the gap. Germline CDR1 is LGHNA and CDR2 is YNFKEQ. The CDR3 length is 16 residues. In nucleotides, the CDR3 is TGTGCCAGCAGCCAAGGCGGGGATTTTTCCTACAATGAGCAGTTCTTC. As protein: CASSQGGDFSYNEQFF.

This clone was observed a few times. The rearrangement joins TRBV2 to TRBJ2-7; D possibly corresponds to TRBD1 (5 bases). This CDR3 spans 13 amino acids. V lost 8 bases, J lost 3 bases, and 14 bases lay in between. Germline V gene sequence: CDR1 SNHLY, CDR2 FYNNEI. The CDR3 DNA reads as TGTGCCAGCGCCCGCAGGGATCTCTACGAGCAGTACTTC. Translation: CASARRDLYEQYF.

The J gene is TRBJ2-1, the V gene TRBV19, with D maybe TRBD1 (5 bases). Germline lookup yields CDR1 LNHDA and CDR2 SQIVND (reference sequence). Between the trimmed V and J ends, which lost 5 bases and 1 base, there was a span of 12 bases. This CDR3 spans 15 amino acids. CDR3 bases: TGTGCCAGTAGTTTGACAGTGCTATCCTACAATGAGCAGTTCTTC. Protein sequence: CASSLTVLSYNEQFF.

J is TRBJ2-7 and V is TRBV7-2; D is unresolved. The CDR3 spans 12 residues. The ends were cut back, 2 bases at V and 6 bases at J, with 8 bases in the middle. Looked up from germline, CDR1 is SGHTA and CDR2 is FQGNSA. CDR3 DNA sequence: TGTGCCAGCAGCTTATACCCCAGCGAGCAGTACTTC. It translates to CASSLYPSEQYF.

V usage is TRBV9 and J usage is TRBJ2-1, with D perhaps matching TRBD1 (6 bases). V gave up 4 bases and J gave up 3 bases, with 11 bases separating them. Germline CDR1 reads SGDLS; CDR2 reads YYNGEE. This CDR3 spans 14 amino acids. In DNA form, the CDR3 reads TGTGCCAGCAGCATCCAAGGGGGCTACAATGAGCAGTTCTTC. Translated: CASSIQGGYNEQFF.

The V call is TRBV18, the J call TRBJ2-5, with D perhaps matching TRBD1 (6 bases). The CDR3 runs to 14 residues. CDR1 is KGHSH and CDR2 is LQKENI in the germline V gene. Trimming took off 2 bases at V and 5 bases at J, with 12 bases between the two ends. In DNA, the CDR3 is TGTGCCAGCTCACCAGGGGGCAAAGGGGAGACCCAGTACTTC. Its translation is CASSPGGKGETQYF.

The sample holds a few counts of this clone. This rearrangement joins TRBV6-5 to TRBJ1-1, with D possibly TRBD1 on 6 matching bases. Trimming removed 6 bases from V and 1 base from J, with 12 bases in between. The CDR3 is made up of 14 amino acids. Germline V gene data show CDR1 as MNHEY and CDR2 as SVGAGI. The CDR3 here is CASRLQGQNTEAFF. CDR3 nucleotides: TGTGCCAGCAGGCTACAGGGCCAGAACACTGAAGCTTTCTTT.

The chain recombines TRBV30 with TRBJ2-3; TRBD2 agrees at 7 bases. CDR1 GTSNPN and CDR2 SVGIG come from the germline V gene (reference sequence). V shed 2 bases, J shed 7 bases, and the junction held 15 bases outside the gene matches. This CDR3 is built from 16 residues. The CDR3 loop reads CAWSPDPGGRGNTQYF. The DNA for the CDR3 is TGTGCCTGGAGTCCTGATCCGGGAGGCCGGGGGAATACGCAGTATTTT.

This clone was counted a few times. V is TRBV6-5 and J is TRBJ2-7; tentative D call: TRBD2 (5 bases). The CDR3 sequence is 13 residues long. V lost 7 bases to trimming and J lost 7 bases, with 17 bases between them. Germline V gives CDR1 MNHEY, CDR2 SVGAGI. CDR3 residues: CASKPGVPGEQYF. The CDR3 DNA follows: TGTGCCAGCAAACCTGGGGTCCCGGGGGAGCAGTACTTC.

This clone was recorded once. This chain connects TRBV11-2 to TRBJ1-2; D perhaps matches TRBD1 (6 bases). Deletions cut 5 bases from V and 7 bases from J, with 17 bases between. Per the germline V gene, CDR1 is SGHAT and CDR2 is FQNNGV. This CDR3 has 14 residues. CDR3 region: CASSPRTARGGYTF. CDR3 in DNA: TGTGCCAGCAGCCCACGGACAGCCCGAGGTGGCTACACCTTC.

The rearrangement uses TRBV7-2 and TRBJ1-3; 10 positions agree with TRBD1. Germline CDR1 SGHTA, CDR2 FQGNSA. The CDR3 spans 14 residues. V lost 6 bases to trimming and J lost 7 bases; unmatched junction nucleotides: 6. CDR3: CASRSTGGGNTIYF. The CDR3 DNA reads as TGTGCCAGCAGGTCGACAGGGGGCGGGAACACCATATATTTT.

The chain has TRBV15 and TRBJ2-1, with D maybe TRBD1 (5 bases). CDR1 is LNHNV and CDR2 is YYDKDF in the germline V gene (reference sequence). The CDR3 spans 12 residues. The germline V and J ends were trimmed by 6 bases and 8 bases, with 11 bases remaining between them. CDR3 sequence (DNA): TGTGCCACCAGTCAGCAGGGCCATGAGCAGTTCTTC. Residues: CATSQQGHEQFF.

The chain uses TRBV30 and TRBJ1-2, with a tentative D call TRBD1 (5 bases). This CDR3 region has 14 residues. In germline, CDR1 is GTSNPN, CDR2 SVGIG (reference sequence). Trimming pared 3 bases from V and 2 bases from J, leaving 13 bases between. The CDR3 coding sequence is TGTGCCTGGAGCCTTACCCGACAGAACTATGGCTACACCTTC. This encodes CAWSLTRQNYGYTF.

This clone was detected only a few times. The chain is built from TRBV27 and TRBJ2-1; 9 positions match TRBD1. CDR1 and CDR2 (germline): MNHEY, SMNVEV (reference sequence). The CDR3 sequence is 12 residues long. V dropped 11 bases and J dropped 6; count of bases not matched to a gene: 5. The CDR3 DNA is TGTGCCTCCTGGGACAGGGCCAATGAGCAGTTCTTC. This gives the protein CASWDRANEQFF.

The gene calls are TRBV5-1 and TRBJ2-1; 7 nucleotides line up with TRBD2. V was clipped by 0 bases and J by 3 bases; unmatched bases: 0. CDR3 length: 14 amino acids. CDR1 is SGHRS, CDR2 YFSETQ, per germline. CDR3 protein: CASSLGGGYNEQFF. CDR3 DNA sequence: TGCGCCAGCAGCTTGGGCGGGGGCTACAATGAGCAGTTCTTC.

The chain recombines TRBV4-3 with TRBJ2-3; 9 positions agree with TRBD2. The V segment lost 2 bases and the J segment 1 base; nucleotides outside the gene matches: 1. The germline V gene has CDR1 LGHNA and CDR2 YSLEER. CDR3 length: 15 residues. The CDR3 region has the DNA TGCGCCAGCAGCCAACTAGCGGGGCGCACAGATACGCAGTATTTT. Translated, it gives CASSQLAGRTDTQYF.

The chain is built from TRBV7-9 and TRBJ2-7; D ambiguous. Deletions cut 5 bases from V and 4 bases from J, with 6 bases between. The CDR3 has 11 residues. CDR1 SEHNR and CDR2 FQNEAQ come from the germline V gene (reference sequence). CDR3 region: CASSTQYEQYF. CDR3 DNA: TGTGCCAGCAGCACCCAGTACGAGCAGTACTTC. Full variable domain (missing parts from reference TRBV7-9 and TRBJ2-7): DTGVSQNPRHKITKRGQNVTFRCDPISEHNRLYWYRQTLGQGPEFLTYFQNEAQLEKSRLLSDRFSAERPKGSFSTLEIQRTEQGDSAMYLCASSTQYEQYFGPGTRLTVT.